This T cell receptor beta chain was captured by sequencing in a study of T cell responses to AZD1222 COVID-19 vaccine. Looking at the study overall: Timing groups of about 4 and about 12 weeks for second doses were pooled.

Findings and caveats of the study: Unmutated variant regions are reportedly targeted by nearly half of spike-specific TCRs. Donors skewed white British and female; clonal diversity was possibly underestimated. Without day 14 samples, only post-peak T cell repertoires were studied.

This clone was counted a single time. Its antigen is undetermined. Clones were read by immunoSEQ multiplex PCR, and TCRdb kept only the in-frame ones, dropping some. This sample has roughly 100,000 clones, with around nine tenths found just once. In germline, CDR1 is SGHTA, CDR2 FQGNSA. V lost 3 bases and J lost 7; bases outside the gene matches: 8. The CDR3 contains 15 residues. The rearrangement uses TRBV7-2 and TRBJ2-7, with 11 bases identical to TRBD2. This clonotype was sampled from an adult in good health. The sample here was peripheral blood, taken on day 0 of AZD1222 vaccination. This CDR3 is CASSFSGGAFGEQYF. CDR3 coding DNA: TGTGCCAGCAGCTTTAGCGGGGGGGCTTTTGGAGAGCAGTACTTC.